This T cell receptor (beta chain) was obtained from a study of blood T cell repertoires in COVID-19. On the study more broadly: Acute and convalescent COVID-19 specimens originated in the United States, Italy and Spain. Sources were T cells, B-cell-depleted T cells, or PBMCs; the material itself was cDNA or gDNA.

In the authors' methods: How many nucleated cells were present was estimated from reference gene primer amplification. The data were produced by immunoSEQ multiplex PCR, yet TCRdb's version contains in-frame clones alone and is incomplete. The V and J calls and clone size come from that table; D and trimming were worked out from the DNA. The repertoire holds 350,000 to 400,000 clones, about 88% seen once, with about 7.1% in the top ten. Per germline, CDR1 LNHDA and CDR2 SQIVND (reference sequence). The V end lost 3 bases, the J end lost 5 bases, and 11 bases lay between the germline ends. The CDR3 contains 14 residues. Seattle enrolled patients during active infection and tracked them longitudinally.

The genes are TRBV19 and TRBJ2-1, with unresolved D. The sample taken for sequencing was peripheral blood. This receptor was identified in a woman aged 55 to 70 with COVID-19, enrolled during active disease. The CDR3 region has the DNA TGTGCCAGTAGTATGTGGCTGGCGGACAATGAGCAGTTCTTC. As protein: CASSMWLADNEQFF.